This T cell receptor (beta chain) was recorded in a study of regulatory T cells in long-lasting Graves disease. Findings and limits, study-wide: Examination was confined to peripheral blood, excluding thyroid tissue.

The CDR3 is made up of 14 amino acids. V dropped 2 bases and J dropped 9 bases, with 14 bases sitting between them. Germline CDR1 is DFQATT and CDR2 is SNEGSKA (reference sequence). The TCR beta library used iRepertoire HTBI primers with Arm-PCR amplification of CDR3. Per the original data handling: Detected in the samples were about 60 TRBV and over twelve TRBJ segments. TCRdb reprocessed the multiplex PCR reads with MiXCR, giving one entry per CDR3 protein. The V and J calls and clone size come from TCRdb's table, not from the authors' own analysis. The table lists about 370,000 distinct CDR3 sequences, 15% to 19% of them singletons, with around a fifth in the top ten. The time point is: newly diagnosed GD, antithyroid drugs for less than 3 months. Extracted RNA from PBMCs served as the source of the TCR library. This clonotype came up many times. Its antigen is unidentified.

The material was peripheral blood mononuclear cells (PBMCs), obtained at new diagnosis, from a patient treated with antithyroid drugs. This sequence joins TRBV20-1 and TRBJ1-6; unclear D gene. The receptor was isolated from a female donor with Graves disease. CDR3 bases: TGCAGTGCTAGAACGTCAGCGGGTGGTTCACCCCTCCACTTT. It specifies CSARTSAGGSPLHF.